Listed below are T cell receptor beta chains from one sample, sequenced in a study of cytomegalovirus exposure and HLA in healthy donors. The data were produced by immunoSEQ multiplex PCR, yet TCRdb's version contains in-frame clones alone and is incomplete. The table includes some 190,000 clones, 80% detected once. Sample: PBMCs. The receptor source for this set is a girl between 5 and 17 years old in good health and CMV-seropositive. Both conserved end residues are part of each CDR3. A D gene is named only where the DNA matches it firmly.

TRBD2	TRBV11-2	TRBJ2-3	CASSSLTSGIVWNTQYF
TRBD2	TRBV6-5	TRBJ2-1	CASSSPRTSTYEQFF
-	TRBV5-1	TRBJ2-1	CASSLGSGNNEQFF
TRBD2	TRBV5-4	TRBJ2-1	CASSYGGGREQFF
-	TRBV5-4	TRBJ2-7	CASSLGLGGSPPYEQYF
-	TRBV6-5	TRBJ1-5	CASRWGSYQPQHF
TRBD1	TRBV18	TRBJ1-1	CASSPSWTGASGGEAFF
TRBD1	TRBV4-2	TRBJ2-3	CASTSGQGRTTDTQYF
-	TRBV21-1	TRBJ1-2	CASNFDSLYGYTF
-	TRBV5-8	TRBJ1-1	CASSLRRNTEAFF
-	TRBV6-5	TRBJ1-2	CASSYTGSHGYTF
TRBD2	TRBV5-4	TRBJ2-7	CASSPGGDEQYF
-	TRBV30	TRBJ2-3	CAWSVIPDTQYF
TRBD2	TRBV4-3	TRBJ2-7	CASSQNGRWEEQYF
TRBD1	TRBV19	TRBJ2-1	CASSRDSWGEQFF
-	TRBV28	TRBJ1-4	CATASEKLFF
TRBD1	TRBV6-4	TRBJ1-1	CASSDRGEAFF
TRBD2	TRBV7-9	TRBJ2-1	CASSLEGGRAVYEQFF
TRBD2	TRBV27	TRBJ2-3	CASSLLLAEAGAPTDTQYF
-	TRBV6-1	TRBJ1-1	CASRPERAEAFF
TRBD1	TRBV6-1	TRBJ1-1	CASSLRTGWNTEAFF
-	TRBV6-5	TRBJ1-5	CASSYSYRRGQPQHF
-	TRBV11-2	TRBJ2-7	CASSLVGKSNEQYF
-	TRBV19	TRBJ1-5	CASSMTAANQPQHF
-	TRBV7-9	TRBJ2-1	CASSLVTNSVYNEQFF
-	TRBV25-1	TRBJ1-2	CASSEGGAGRNYGYTF
-	TRBV4-2	TRBJ2-7	CASSPGMTDSYEQYF
TRBD1	TRBV15	TRBJ1-2	CATNPRRDSFQVYGYTF
TRBD2	TRBV6-4	TRBJ2-2	CASSDSGLAGANTGELFF
-	TRBV9	TRBJ2-1	CASSVLGLYNEQFF
-	TRBV5-4	TRBJ2-6	CASSLVQGSSGANVLTF
TRBD2	TRBV11-3	TRBJ2-2	CASSFSGSVTGELFF
-	TRBV29-1	TRBJ1-2	CSVEGRGGYTF
-	TRBV27	TRBJ1-1	CASSYSGSTEAFF
-	TRBV4-2	TRBJ2-3	CASSQGAADTQYF
TRBD2	TRBV19	TRBJ2-7	CASSLTSVYEQYF
-	TRBV7-2	TRBJ2-5	CASSLRGGETQYF
-	TRBV5-1	TRBJ2-1	CASRLEGSPYNEQFF
-	TRBV2	TRBJ1-1	CASRNRGLNTEAFF
TRBD1	TRBV7-6	TRBJ2-2	CASSLQGSTGELFF
TRBD1	TRBV6-6	TRBJ1-2	CASSYSAGGKIYGYTF